This is a list of T cell receptor beta chains from one sample in a study of T cell responses to AZD1222 COVID-19 vaccine. Here immunoSEQ multiplex PCR was the method, and the copy in TCRdb shows in-frame clones only, minus some. The data hold approximately 160,000 clones, with 93% observed a single time. The material sequenced was peripheral blood, taken on day 0 of AZD1222 vaccination. These receptors all come from an adult in good health. Both conserved end residues are part of each CDR3. Each record gives: CDR3 protein, CDR3 DNA, V gene, J gene, clone size, D gene. A D gene is named only where the DNA matches it firmly. A clone size is listed for some rows: how often the clone was seen (once, few, many), or a class if it is expanded.

CDR3 protein: CASSARQGGASDTQYF
CDR3 DNA: TGTGCCAGCAGCGCCCGACAGGGAGGTGCCTCAGATACGCAGTATTTT
V gene: TRBV9
J gene: TRBJ2-3
clone size: -
D gene: -

CDR3 protein: CASSLGPRFNYGYTF
CDR3 DNA: TGTGCCAGCAGCTTGGGTCCCAGATTTAACTATGGCTACACCTTC
V gene: TRBV5-8
J gene: TRBJ1-2
clone size: -
D gene: -

CDR3 protein: CASSLDQTGQYF
CDR3 DNA: TGTGCCAGCAGTTTAGATCAAACCGGGCAGTACTTC
V gene: TRBV28
J gene: TRBJ2-7
clone size: -
D gene: -

CDR3 protein: CAWSVITRDTQYF
CDR3 DNA: TGTGCCTGGAGTGTAATTACCCGGGATACGCAGTATTTT
V gene: TRBV30
J gene: TRBJ2-3
clone size: -
D gene: -

CDR3 protein: CASSYSPGVGGNTIYF
CDR3 DNA: TGTGCCAGCAGTTACTCCCCAGGGGTGGGTGGAAACACCATATATTTT
V gene: TRBV6-6
J gene: TRBJ1-3
clone size: -
D gene: -

CDR3 protein: CASSPELTYEQYF
CDR3 DNA: TGTGCCAGCTCACCGGAACTCACCTACGAGCAGTACTTC
V gene: TRBV18
J gene: TRBJ2-7
clone size: -
D gene: -

CDR3 protein: CASSSGGTNEQFF
CDR3 DNA: TGTGCCAGCAGCTCCGGGGGGACCAATGAGCAGTTCTTC
V gene: TRBV7-9
J gene: TRBJ2-1
clone size: -
D gene: TRBD2

CDR3 protein: CASSQALANTEAFF
CDR3 DNA: TGTGCCAGCAGCCAAGCACTCGCGAACACTGAAGCTTTCTTT
V gene: TRBV3-1/TRBV3-2
J gene: TRBJ1-1
clone size: -
D gene: -

CDR3 protein: CASSLAKGGSGTEAFF
CDR3 DNA: TGCGCCAGCAGCTTGGCCAAGGGAGGGTCGGGCACTGAAGCTTTCTTT
V gene: TRBV5-1
J gene: TRBJ1-1
clone size: -
D gene: -

CDR3 protein: CASSLFPGGDTQYF
CDR3 DNA: TGCGCCAGCAGCTTGTTCCCAGGGGGGGATACGCAGTATTTT
V gene: TRBV5-1
J gene: TRBJ2-3
clone size: -
D gene: -

CDR3 protein: CASSFLGEDTQYF
CDR3 DNA: TGTGCCAGCAGCTTCCTTGGTGAAGATACGCAGTATTTT
V gene: TRBV7-9
J gene: TRBJ2-3
clone size: once
D gene: -

CDR3 protein: CASSVGWGGTEAFF
CDR3 DNA: TGTGCCAGCAGTGTTGGGTGGGGGGGGACTGAAGCTTTCTTT
V gene: TRBV2
J gene: TRBJ1-1
clone size: -
D gene: -

CDR3 protein: CASSRLPNSVSPLHF
CDR3 DNA: TGTGCCAGCTCACGCCTCCCCAATTCGGTTTCACCCCTCCACTTT
V gene: TRBV18
J gene: TRBJ1-6
clone size: -
D gene: -

CDR3 protein: CASSSRQGNTEAFF
CDR3 DNA: TGTGCCAGCAGCTCCCGACAGGGTAACACTGAAGCTTTCTTT
V gene: TRBV14
J gene: TRBJ1-1
clone size: -
D gene: TRBD1

CDR3 protein: CASSPQGDTEAFF
CDR3 DNA: TGTGCCAGCTCACCCCAGGGGGACACTGAAGCTTTCTTT
V gene: TRBV18
J gene: TRBJ1-1
clone size: -
D gene: TRBD1

CDR3 protein: CASSQYNDRAQPQHF
CDR3 DNA: TGTGCCAGCAGCCAATACAATGACAGGGCCCAGCCCCAGCATTTT
V gene: TRBV3-1/TRBV3-2
J gene: TRBJ1-5
clone size: -
D gene: TRBD1

CDR3 protein: CASSLSRREGIF
CDR3 DNA: TGTGCCAGCAGTTTGAGCAGAAGGGAAGGCATCTTT
V gene: TRBV12-3/TRBV12-4
J gene: TRBJ1-1
clone size: -
D gene: -

CDR3 protein: CASSSGLEQGYTF
CDR3 DNA: TGCGCCAGCAGCTCCGGACTAGAACAGGGCTACACCTTC
V gene: TRBV5-1
J gene: TRBJ1-2
clone size: -
D gene: -

CDR3 protein: CASCHSQETQYF
CDR3 DNA: TGTGCCAGCTGCCATTCACAAGAGACCCAGTACTTC
V gene: TRBV28
J gene: TRBJ2-5
clone size: -
D gene: -

CDR3 protein: CASSKETGGSGELFF
CDR3 DNA: TGTGCCAGCAGCAAAGAGACAGGGGGCAGCGGGGAGCTGTTTTTT
V gene: TRBV7-2
J gene: TRBJ2-2
clone size: few
D gene: TRBD1

CDR3 protein: CASSLVMAGIGTDTQYF
CDR3 DNA: TGCGCCAGCAGCTTGGTTATGGCAGGGATAGGGACAGATACGCAGTATTTT
V gene: TRBV5-1
J gene: TRBJ2-3
clone size: -
D gene: -

CDR3 protein: CAIGYEQYF
CDR3 DNA: TGTGCCATAGGCTACGAGCAGTACTTC
V gene: TRBV27
J gene: TRBJ2-7
clone size: -
D gene: -

CDR3 protein: CASSRWDRVSGELFF
CDR3 DNA: TGTGCCAGCAGCCGATGGGACAGGGTGAGCGGGGAGCTGTTTTTT
V gene: TRBV11-2
J gene: TRBJ2-2
clone size: -
D gene: TRBD1